What follows are 2 T cell receptor beta chains derived from one specimen sequenced in a study of early T cells in non-severe SARS-CoV-2 infection. One entry per CDR3 protein results from TCRdb running MiXCR on the 5' RACE reads. The sample has 55,000 to 75,000 distinct CDR3 sequences, around 6.5% seen once. Sequences were derived from whole blood, sampled at baseline. These receptors all stem from an adult who was a healthcare worker with PCR-confirmed SARS-CoV-2 infection or an uninfected control (not recorded which).

This clonotype was observed many times. The CDR3, as DNA: TGTGCCAGCAGCTCCGACAGGGGGCTAGGTCAAGAGACCCAGTACTTC. Amino acids: CASSSDRGLGQETQYF. The chain carries TRBV28 and TRBJ2-5, with TRBD1 matching over 10 bases. The germline V gene has CDR1 MDHEN and CDR2 SYDVKM. The CDR3 covers 16 residues. Trimming at V came to 6 bases and at J to 2 bases, leaving 9 bases not matched to a gene.

The CDR3 bases are TGTGCCAGCAGCGAAGGGTTACGACAGCCCCAGCATTTT. Amino acid sequence: CASSEGLRQPQHF. This sequence joins TRBV7-9 and TRBJ1-5, with D uncertain. The CDR3 has 13 residues. The ends were cut back, 5 bases at V and 7 bases at J, with 12 bases in the middle. Germline V gives CDR1 SEHNR, CDR2 FQNEAQ (reference sequence).